The present T cell receptor (beta chain) was sequenced within a study of T cell repertoires in cytomegalovirus infection. Notes on this clonotype: Its antigen is currently unknown.

General observations from the study: HLA-C-restricted CMV clonotypes gave the most frequent clonotype in two of eight donors.

TCRdb passed the reads through MiXCR, listing each CDR3 protein once. The sample carries 160,000 or so distinct CDR3 sequences, roughly a quarter recorded once. The CDR3 runs 17 residues. The germline V gene encodes CDR1 MDHEN and CDR2 SYDVKM. V dropped 3 bases and J dropped 0; count of bases not matched to a gene: 10. The sample consisted of PBMCs. This chain links TRBV28 with TRBJ2-7, with 8 bases identical to TRBD2. This TCR was sampled from a human donor in good health (CMV status not recorded). Some clones in this sample may be carry-over from other donors' samples. CDR3 loop: CASSLETGTRSSYEQYF. For the CDR3, the DNA is TGTGCCAGCAGTTTGGAAACCGGGACTAGGAGCTCCTACGAGCAGTACTTC. Full variable domain (outside the CDR3, taken from reference TRBV28 and TRBJ2-7): DVKVTQSSRYLVKRTGEKVFLECVQDMDHENMFWYRQDPGLGLRLIYFSYDVKMKEKGDIPEGYSVSREKKERFSLILESASTNQTSMYLCASSLETGTRSSYEQYFGPGTRLTVT.